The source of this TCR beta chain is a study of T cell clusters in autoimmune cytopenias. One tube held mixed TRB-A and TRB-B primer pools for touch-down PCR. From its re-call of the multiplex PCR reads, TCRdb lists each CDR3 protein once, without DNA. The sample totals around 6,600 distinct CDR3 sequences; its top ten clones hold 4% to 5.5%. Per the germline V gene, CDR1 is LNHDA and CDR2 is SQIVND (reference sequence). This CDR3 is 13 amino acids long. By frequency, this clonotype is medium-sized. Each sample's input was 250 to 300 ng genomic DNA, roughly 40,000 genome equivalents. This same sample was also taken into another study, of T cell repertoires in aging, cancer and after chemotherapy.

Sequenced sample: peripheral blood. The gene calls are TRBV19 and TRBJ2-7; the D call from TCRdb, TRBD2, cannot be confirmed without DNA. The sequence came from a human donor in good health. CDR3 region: CASSIGGLSEQYF.